A single sample is the source of the 2 T cell receptor beta chains below, sequenced in a study of blood T cell repertoires in COVID-19. The method was immunoSEQ multiplex PCR; TCRdb's version includes in-frame clones alone and lacks a portion of them. The repertoire holds about 410,000 clones, with 75% to 90% as singletons. Sequencing used peripheral blood. The receptors were sampled from a woman aged 25 to 39 with active or convalescent COVID-19.

This chain joins TRBV28 and TRBJ2-2; 10 bases match TRBD2. The CDR3 sequence is 17 residues long. After removal of 5 bases from V and 3 bases from J, the junction contained 9 bases not matched to a gene. Germline CDR1 and CDR2: MDHEN and SYDVKM. This chain's CDR3 is CASSNPLAGEDTGELFF. Written as DNA, the CDR3 is TGTGCCAGCAGTAACCCCCTAGCGGGAGAGGACACCGGGGAGCTGTTTTTT.

J is TRBJ1-1 and V is TRBV27; 7 bases match TRBD1. The J segment lost 1 base and the V segment lost 6 bases, leaving 14 bases of the junction unmatched. This CDR3 is built from 17 residues. Germline CDR1 and CDR2: MNHEY and SMNVEV (reference sequence). The CDR3 here is CASRLLSATGRNTEAFF. In nucleotides, the CDR3 is TGTGCCAGCAGATTACTCTCCGCGACAGGGCGGAACACTGAAGCTTTCTTT.